This T cell receptor beta chain was observed in a study of blood T cell repertoires in COVID-19. As for the study in general: Donors in the United States, Italy and Spain gave samples during acute or convalescent COVID-19. In each case, the material was cDNA or gDNA derived from T cells, B-cell-depleted T cells, or PBMCs.

Authors' data handling: Reference gene primers were amplified, and this amplification served to estimate nucleated cell counts. Some clones are missing from TCRdb's copy, which holds only in-frame ones; the method was immunoSEQ multiplex PCR. For V, J and clone size, that table is used; D and trimming come from the DNA. The data contain some 250,000 clones, over 65% of them seen just once; the ten biggest clones take up around 3.4%. This clone was seen a few times. Per germline, CDR1 MGHRA and CDR2 YSYEKL. V lost 0 bases to trimming and J lost 0 bases, with 9 bases between them. This CDR3 spans 15 amino acids.

Sequencing input: peripheral blood. The sequence derives from a woman older than 75 with acute or convalescent COVID-19. The V and J genes are TRBV4-1 and TRBJ2-7; D is unresolved. The CDR3 DNA reads TGCGCCAGCAGCCAAGAGACACTGCCCTCCTACGAGCAGTACTTC. This translates into CASSQETLPSYEQYF.